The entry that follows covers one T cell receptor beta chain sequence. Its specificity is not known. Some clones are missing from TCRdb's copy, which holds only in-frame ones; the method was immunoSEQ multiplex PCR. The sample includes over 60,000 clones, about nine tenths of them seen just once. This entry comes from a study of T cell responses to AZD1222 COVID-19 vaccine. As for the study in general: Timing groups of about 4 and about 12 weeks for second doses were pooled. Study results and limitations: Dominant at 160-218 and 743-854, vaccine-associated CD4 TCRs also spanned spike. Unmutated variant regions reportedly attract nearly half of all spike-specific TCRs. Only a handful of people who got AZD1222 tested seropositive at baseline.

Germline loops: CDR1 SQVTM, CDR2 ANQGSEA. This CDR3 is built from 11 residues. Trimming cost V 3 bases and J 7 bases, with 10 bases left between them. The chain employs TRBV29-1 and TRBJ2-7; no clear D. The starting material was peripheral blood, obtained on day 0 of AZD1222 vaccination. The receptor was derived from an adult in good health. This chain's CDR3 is CSVEVGWEQYF. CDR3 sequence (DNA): TGCAGCGTTGAGGTTGGTTGGGAGCAGTACTTC.